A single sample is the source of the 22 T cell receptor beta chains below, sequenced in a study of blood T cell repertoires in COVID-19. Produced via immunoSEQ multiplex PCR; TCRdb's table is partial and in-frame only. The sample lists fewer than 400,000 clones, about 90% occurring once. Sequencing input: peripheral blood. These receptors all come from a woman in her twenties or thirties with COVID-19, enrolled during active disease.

CDR3 bases: TGTGCCAGCAGCTTGACGGGTCGGGACGAGCAGTACTTC. Amino acids: CASSLTGRDEQYF. The V call is TRBV7-2, the J call TRBJ2-7; no firm D call. This CDR3 is built from 13 residues. Germline V gene data show CDR1 as SGHTA and CDR2 as FQGNSA. V dropped 3 bases and J dropped 5 bases, with 11 bases sitting between them.

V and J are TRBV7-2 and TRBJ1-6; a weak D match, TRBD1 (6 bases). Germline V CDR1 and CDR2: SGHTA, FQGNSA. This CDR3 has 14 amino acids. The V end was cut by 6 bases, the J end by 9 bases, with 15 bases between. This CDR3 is CASSDRIISSPLHF. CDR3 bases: TGTGCCAGCAGTGACAGGATCATTAGTTCACCCCTCCACTTT. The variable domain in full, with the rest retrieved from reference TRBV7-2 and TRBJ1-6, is GAGVSQSPSNKVTEKGKDVELRCDPISGHTALYWYRQSLGQGLEFLIYFQGNSAPDKSGLPSDRFSAERTGGSVSTLTIQRTQQEDSAVYLCASSDRIISSPLHFGNGTRLTVT.

The CDR3 region has the DNA TGTGCCAGTAGTATAGATAACGCCGCGAGATCTGAAGCTTTCTTT. Translated: CASSIDNAARSEAFF. The chain combines TRBV19 with TRBJ1-1; D ambiguous. Between the trimmed V and J ends, which lost 0 bases and 6 bases, there was a span of 14 bases. CDR1 is LNHDA, CDR2 SQIVND, per germline (reference sequence). The CDR3 totals 15 residues.

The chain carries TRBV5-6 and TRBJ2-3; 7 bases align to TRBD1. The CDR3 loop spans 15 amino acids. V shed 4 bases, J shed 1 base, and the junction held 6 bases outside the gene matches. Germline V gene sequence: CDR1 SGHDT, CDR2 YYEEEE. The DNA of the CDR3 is TGTGCCAGCAGCCCCTGGGACAGACGCACAGATACGCAGTATTTT. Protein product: CASSPWDRRTDTQYF.

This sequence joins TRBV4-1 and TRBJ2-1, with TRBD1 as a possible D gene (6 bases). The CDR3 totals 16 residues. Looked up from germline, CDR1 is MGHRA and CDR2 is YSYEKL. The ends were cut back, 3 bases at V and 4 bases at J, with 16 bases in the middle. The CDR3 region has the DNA TGCGCCAGCAGCCACCCCATCCGGACAGCATACAATGAGCAGTTCTTC. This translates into CASSHPIRTAYNEQFF.

Here the CDR3 reads CASSLETGAEQYV. For the CDR3, the DNA is TGTGCCAGCTCCCTAGAAACAGGGGCCGAGCAGTACGTC. The rearrangement uses TRBV18 and TRBJ2-7; 7 nucleotides agree with TRBD1. V shed 6 bases and J 6 bases; nucleotides not matched to a gene: 8. Germline V lookup: CDR1 KGHSH, CDR2 LQKENI. The CDR3 runs 13 residues.

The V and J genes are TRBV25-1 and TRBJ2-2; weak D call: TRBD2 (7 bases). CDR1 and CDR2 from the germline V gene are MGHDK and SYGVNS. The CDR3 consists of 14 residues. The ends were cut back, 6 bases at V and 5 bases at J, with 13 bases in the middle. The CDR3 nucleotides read TGTGCCAGCAGGGCGGGGGACATAACCGGGGAGCTGTTTTTT. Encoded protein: CASRAGDITGELFF.

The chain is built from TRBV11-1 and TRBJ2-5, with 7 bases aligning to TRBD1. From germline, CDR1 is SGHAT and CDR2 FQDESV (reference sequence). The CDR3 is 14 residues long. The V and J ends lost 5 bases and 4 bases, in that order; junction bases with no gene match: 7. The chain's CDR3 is CASSISTGLETQYF. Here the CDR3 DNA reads TGTGCCAGCAGCATTTCGACAGGGTTAGAGACCCAGTACTTC.

The CDR3 nucleotides are TGTGCCAGCAGCTTAGACGGGGGGGCCGAGTCGGCCCAGTACTTC. Its translation: CASSLDGGAESAQYF. The chain links TRBV7-8 to TRBJ2-5; 8 bases are a match to TRBD2. This CDR3 has 15 amino acids. The germline V gene has CDR1 SGHVS and CDR2 FQNEAQ. V shed 1 base, J shed 9 bases, and the junction held 10 bases outside the gene matches.

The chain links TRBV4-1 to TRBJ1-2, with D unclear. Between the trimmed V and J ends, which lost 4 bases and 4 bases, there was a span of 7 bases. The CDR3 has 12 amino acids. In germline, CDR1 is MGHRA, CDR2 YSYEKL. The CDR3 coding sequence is TGCGCCAGCAGCCGATCTACCTATGGCTACACCTTC. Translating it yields CASSRSTYGYTF.

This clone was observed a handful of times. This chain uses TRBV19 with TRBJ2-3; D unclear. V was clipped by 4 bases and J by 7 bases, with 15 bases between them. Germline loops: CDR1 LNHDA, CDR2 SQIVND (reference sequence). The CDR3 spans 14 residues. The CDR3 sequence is CASSTIVGANTQYF. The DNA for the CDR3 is TGTGCCAGTAGTACCATTGTGGGCGCAAATACGCAGTATTTT.

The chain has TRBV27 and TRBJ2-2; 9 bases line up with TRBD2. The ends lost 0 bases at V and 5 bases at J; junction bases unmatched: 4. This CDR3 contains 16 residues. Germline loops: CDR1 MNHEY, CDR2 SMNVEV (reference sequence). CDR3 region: CASSLSLAGRTGELFF. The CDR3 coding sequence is TGTGCCAGCAGTTTATCGCTAGCGGGGAGAACCGGGGAGCTGTTTTTT.

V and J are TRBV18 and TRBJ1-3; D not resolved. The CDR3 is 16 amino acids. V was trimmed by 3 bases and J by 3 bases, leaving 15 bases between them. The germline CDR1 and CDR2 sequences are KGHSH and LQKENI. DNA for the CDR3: TGTGCCAGCTCACCGAGGGAGCAGCGAAGTGGAAACACCATATATTTT. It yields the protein CASSPREQRSGNTIYF. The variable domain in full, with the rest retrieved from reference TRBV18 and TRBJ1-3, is NAGVMQNPRHLVRRRGQEARLRCSPMKGHSHVYWYRQLPEEGLKFMVYLQKENIIDESGMPKERFSAEFPKEGPSILRIQQVVRGDSAAYFCASSPREQRSGNTIYFGEGSWLTVV.

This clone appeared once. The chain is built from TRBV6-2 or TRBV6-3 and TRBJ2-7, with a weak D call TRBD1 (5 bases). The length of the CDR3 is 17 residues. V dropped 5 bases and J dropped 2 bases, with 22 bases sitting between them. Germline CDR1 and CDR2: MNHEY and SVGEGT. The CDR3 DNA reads TGTGCCAGCAGTCCATACTATGACAGTCTTACTACCTACGAGCAGTACTTC. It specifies CASSPYYDSLTTYEQYF.

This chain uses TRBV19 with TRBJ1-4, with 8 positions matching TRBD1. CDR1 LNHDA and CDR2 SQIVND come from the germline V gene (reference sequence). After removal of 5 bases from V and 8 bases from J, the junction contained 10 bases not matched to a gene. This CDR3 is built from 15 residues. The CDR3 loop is CASSPRTGRGEKLFF. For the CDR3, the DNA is TGTGCCAGTAGTCCACGGACAGGGCGAGGGGAAAAACTGTTTTTT. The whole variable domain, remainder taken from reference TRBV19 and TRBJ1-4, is DGGITQSPKYLFRKEGQNVTLSCEQNLNHDAMYWYRQDPGQGLRLIYYSQIVNDFQKGDIAEGYSVSREKKESFPLTVTSAQKNPTAFYLCASSPRTGRGEKLFFGSGTQLSVL.

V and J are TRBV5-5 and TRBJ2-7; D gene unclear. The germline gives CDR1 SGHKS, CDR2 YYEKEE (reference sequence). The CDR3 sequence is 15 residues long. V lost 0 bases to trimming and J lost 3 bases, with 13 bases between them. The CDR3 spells CASSLGLPRVYEQYF. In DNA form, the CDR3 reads TGTGCCAGCAGCTTGGGCCTCCCCCGGGTCTACGAGCAGTACTTC.

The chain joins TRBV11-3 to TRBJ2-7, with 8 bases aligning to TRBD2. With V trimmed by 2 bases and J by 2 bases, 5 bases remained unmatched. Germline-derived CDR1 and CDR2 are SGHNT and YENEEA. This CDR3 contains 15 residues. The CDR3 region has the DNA TGTGCCAGCAGCTTACGGGGGGGGTACGCCTACGAGCAGTACTTC. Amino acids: CASSLRGGYAYEQYF.

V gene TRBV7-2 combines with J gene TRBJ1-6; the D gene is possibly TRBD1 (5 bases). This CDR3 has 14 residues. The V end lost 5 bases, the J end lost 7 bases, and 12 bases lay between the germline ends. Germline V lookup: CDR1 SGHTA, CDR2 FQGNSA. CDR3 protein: CASSVQRGNSPLHF. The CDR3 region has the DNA TGTGCCAGCAGCGTCCAGCGGGGCAATTCACCCCTCCACTTT.

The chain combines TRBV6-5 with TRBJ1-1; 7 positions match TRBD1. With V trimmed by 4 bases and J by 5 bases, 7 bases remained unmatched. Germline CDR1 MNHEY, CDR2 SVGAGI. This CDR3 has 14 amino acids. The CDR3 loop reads CASSSFPGGTEAFF. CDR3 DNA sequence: TGTGCCAGCAGTTCTTTCCCAGGGGGAACTGAAGCTTTCTTT.

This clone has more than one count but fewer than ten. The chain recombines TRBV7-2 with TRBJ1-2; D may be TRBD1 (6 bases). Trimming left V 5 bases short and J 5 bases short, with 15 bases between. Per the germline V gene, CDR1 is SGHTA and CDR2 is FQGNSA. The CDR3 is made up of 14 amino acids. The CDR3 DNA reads TGTGCCAGCAGCGGCAGGGGCTCGGAGTATGGCTACACCTTC. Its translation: CASSGRGSEYGYTF.

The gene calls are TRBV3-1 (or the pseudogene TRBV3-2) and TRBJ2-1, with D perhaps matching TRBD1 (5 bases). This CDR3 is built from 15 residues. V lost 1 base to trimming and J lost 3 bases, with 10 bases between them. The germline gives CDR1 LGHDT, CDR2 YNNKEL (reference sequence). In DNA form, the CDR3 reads TGTGCCAGCAGCCAAGTCCCAGGGCGCTACAATGAGCAGTTCTTC. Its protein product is CASSQVPGRYNEQFF.

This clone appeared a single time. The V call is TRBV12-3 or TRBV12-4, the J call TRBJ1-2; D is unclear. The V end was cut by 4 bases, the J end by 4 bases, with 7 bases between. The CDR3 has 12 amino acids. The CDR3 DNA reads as TGTGCCAGCAGTTCCGGGATCTATGGCTACACCTTC. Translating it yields CASSSGIYGYTF.